This paragraph covers one TCR beta chain sequence. The Seattle patients joined while their infection was active and were tracked longitudinally afterward. Using immunoSEQ multiplex PCR, the repertoire was profiled, and TCRdb retains in-frame clones only, with some absent. This table holds just over 300,000 clones, around nine tenths found once. This record comes from a study of blood T cell repertoires in COVID-19. The CDR3 spans 15 residues. V was trimmed by 5 bases and J by 6 bases, leaving 16 bases between them. Germline CDR1 is PRHDT and CDR2 is FYEKMQ (reference sequence). Sequenced: peripheral blood. The chain employs TRBV13 and TRBJ2-2; D possibly corresponds to TRBD1 (6 bases). The TCR sequence derives from a woman between 25 and 40 years old with COVID-19, enrolled during active disease. The DNA for the CDR3 is TGTGCCAGCAGCGCCAACAGGGACCCGGCCGGGGAGCTGTTTTTT. Protein product: CASSANRDPAGELFF.